The 27 T cell receptor beta chains given below trace back to one sample, sequenced in a study of blood T cell repertoires in COVID-19 (TCRdb year 2020). Preparation of the library involved the immunoSEQ multiplex PCR assay. TCRdb obtained this table from immuneACCESS and retained in-frame rearrangements with V and J assigned. These tables miss some clones; where compared with another copy, unresolved V genes account for less than half of the shortfall, and the remainder is unexplained. The sample table contains 130,000 to 150,000 clones; only one count was recorded for 70% to 80% of them. In total, the top ten clones hold 5% of the sample. Sequencing was done on a sample of peripheral blood. These receptors were taken from a woman aged 65 to 85 with COVID-19, enrolled during active disease.

The rearrangement uses TRBV19 and TRBJ1-1; no clear D. The germline V and J ends were trimmed by 4 bases and 4 bases, with 13 bases remaining between them. The CDR3 length is 14 residues. Germline V gene lookup returns CDR1 LNHDA and CDR2 SQIVND (reference sequence). The CDR3 sequence: CASSTKTRSTEAFF. In DNA form, the CDR3 reads TGTGCCAGTAGTACTAAGACGAGGAGCACTGAAGCTTTCTTT.

This clone was recorded a few times. The chain employs TRBV3-1 (or the pseudogene TRBV3-2) and TRBJ1-3; no definite D call. The CDR3 is 14 residues long. Germline-derived CDR1 and CDR2 are LGHDT and YNNKEL (reference sequence). Trimming stripped 2 bases from V and 1 base from J, with 6 bases between. The CDR3 loop is CASSQMSSGNTIYF. CDR3 DNA: TGTGCCAGCAGCCAAATGTCGTCTGGAAACACCATATATTTT.

This sequence joins TRBV7-6 and TRBJ2-2, with D possibly being TRBD1 (7 bases). This CDR3 has 17 amino acids. V lost 4 bases and J lost 1, with 16 bases in between. CDR1 and CDR2 from the germline V gene are SGHVS and FNYEAQ. CDR3 loop: CASSSRGAGGNTGELFF. CDR3 DNA: TGTGCCAGCAGCTCCAGGGGGGCCGGAGGGAACACCGGGGAGCTGTTTTTT.

This sequence joins TRBV27 and TRBJ1-2; no reliable D call. The CDR3 runs to 11 residues. The germline V and J ends were trimmed by 6 bases and 8 bases, with 10 bases remaining between them. Germline assignment: CDR1 MNHEY and CDR2 SMNVEV (reference sequence). CDR3 residues: CASSPRRGYTF. CDR3 DNA: TGTGCCAGCAGCCCGCGTCGGGGCTACACCTTC.

The chain combines TRBV12-3 or TRBV12-4 with TRBJ2-7, with D tentatively TRBD2 (6 bases). Trimming pared 3 bases from V and 2 bases from J, leaving 8 bases between. This CDR3 comprises 13 residues. This CDR3 reads CASSFTSTYEQYF. The CDR3 nucleotides read TGTGCCAGCAGTTTTACTAGCACCTACGAGCAGTACTTC.

This chain joins TRBV3-1 (or the pseudogene TRBV3-2) and TRBJ1-2; a possible D gene is TRBD1 (5 bases). Germline V gene data show CDR1 as LGHDT and CDR2 as YNNKEL (reference sequence). This CDR3 region has 12 residues. Trimming cost V 5 bases and J 2 bases, with 6 bases left between them. CDR3 in amino acids: CASSGGNYGYTF. In DNA form, the CDR3 reads TGTGCCAGCAGCGGGGGGAACTATGGCTACACCTTC.

The chain combines TRBV19 with TRBJ1-1, with D possibly TRBD1 on 6 matching bases. The CDR3 runs 14 residues. CDR1 and CDR2 from the germline V gene are LNHDA and SQIVND (reference sequence). The V and J ends lost 6 bases and 5 bases respectively, with 16 bases between them. CDR3 nucleotides: TGTGCCAGTAGCCCTCACGGGGGGCGGACTGAAGCTTTCTTT. Its translation: CASSPHGGRTEAFF.

This clone was seen a single time. This rearrangement joins TRBV7-9 to TRBJ1-4; D is unresolved. The length of the CDR3 is 16 residues. Germline V gene lookup returns CDR1 SEHNR and CDR2 FQNEAQ (reference sequence). The V gene lost 6 bases and the J gene lost 6 bases, with 20 bases spanning the gap. The CDR3 protein is CASRRAGTIDDEKLFF. In DNA, the CDR3 is TGTGCCAGCAGGAGGGCAGGAACGATCGACGATGAAAAACTGTTTTTT.

This clone occurred a few times. The chain joins TRBV27 to TRBJ1-1; no clear D. Germline V gene sequence: CDR1 MNHEY, CDR2 SMNVEV (reference sequence). The V end was cut by 3 bases, the J end by 1 base, with 9 bases between. This CDR3 has 14 residues. Written as DNA, the CDR3 is TGTGCCAGCAGTTTCAGGCACACGAACACTGAAGCTTTCTTT. Translated: CASSFRHTNTEAFF.

The rearrangement uses TRBV2 and TRBJ1-2; the match to TRBD1 covers 8 bases. CDR3 length equals 16 residues. V lost 5 bases to trimming and J lost 5 bases; unmatched junction nucleotides: 13. Germline CDR1 and CDR2: SNHLY and FYNNEI. CDR3 DNA: TGTGCCAGCAGTCTCCGGGACAGGCAGGTTCGGTATGGCTACACCTTC. Translating it yields CASSLRDRQVRYGYTF.

This clone has more than one count but fewer than ten. This chain links TRBV7-2 with TRBJ1-2; D unclear. The V gene lost 1 base and the J gene lost 0 bases, with 12 bases spanning the gap. Germline CDR1 SGHTA, CDR2 FQGNSA. This CDR3 comprises 16 residues. The CDR3 protein is CASSLDRQDSNYGYTF. The CDR3 nucleotides are TGTGCCAGCAGCTTAGATCGGCAGGACTCTAACTATGGCTACACCTTC.

The genes are TRBV9 and TRBJ2-2, with 7 bases fitting TRBD1. V lost 3 bases to trimming and J lost 6 bases; unmatched junction nucleotides: 8. Germline CDR1 and CDR2: SGDLS and YYNGEE. This CDR3 comprises 15 residues. CDR3 DNA sequence: TGTGCCAGCAGCGGTACAGGGGTGGGCGCCGGGGAGCTGTTTTTT. Translating gives CASSGTGVGAGELFF.

Comment on this clone: Other nucleotide sequences from this sample produce the same CDR3. The chain uses TRBV27 and TRBJ2-1, with 13 nucleotides matching TRBD2. This CDR3 contains 15 residues. The germline CDR1 and CDR2 sequences are MNHEY and SMNVEV (reference sequence). Unmatched junction bases numbered 4, after V lost 5 bases and J lost 6 bases. This chain's CDR3 is CASSLRLAGGNEQFF. In DNA, the CDR3 is TGTGCCAGCAGTCTAAGACTAGCGGGGGGCAATGAGCAGTTCTTC.

The chain uses TRBV3-1 (or the pseudogene TRBV3-2) and TRBJ1-3; 7 nucleotides align to TRBD1. The CDR3 is 17 residues long. The ends lost 4 bases at V and 0 bases at J; junction bases unmatched: 9. Germline CDR1 and CDR2: LGHDT and YNNKEL (reference sequence). CDR3 loop: CASSPGQTLLSGNTIYF. Written as DNA, the CDR3 is TGTGCCAGCAGCCCGGGACAGACCCTGCTCTCTGGAAACACCATATATTTT.

V usage is TRBV19 and J usage is TRBJ2-4; possibly TRBD1 for D (5 bases). The germline V gene encodes CDR1 LNHDA and CDR2 SQIVND (reference sequence). The V and J ends lost 0 bases and 7 bases respectively, with 13 bases between them. The CDR3 loop spans 15 amino acids. The CDR3 DNA reads as TGTGCCAGTAGTATAGAAGGGGTGGGGCTCAACATTCAGTACTTC. Translating gives CASSIEGVGLNIQYF.

This clone was recorded a few times. The chain couples TRBV10-3 to TRBJ1-6; D perhaps matches TRBD1 (5 bases). The CDR3 is 14 amino acids. Germline-derived CDR1 and CDR2 are ENHRY and SYGVKD. The V end was cut by 11 bases, the J end by 6 bases, with 17 bases between. CDR3 amino acids: CAVSAGEVNSPLHF. The DNA for the CDR3 is TGTGCCGTTTCGGCGGGGGAGGTTAATTCACCCCTCCACTTT.

The chain employs TRBV7-9 and TRBJ2-4; D may be TRBD1 (6 bases). Germline values: CDR1 SEHNR, CDR2 FQNEAQ (reference sequence). The CDR3 runs to 17 residues. V was pared by 4 bases and J by 0 bases, with 16 bases between. Here the CDR3 reads CASSSADRSVAKNIQYF. CDR3 DNA sequence: TGTGCCAGCAGCTCTGCCGACAGGTCCGTAGCCAAAAACATTCAGTACTTC.

The chain employs TRBV5-6 and TRBJ2-7; no reliable D call. V dropped 1 base and J dropped 3 bases, with 5 bases sitting between them. This CDR3 is 12 amino acids long. Per germline, CDR1 SGHDT and CDR2 YYEEEE. The CDR3 spells CASSLFGYEQYF. The CDR3 DNA follows: TGTGCCAGCAGCTTGTTCGGCTACGAGCAGTACTTC.

J is TRBJ2-3 and V is TRBV24-1; 8 nucleotides line up with TRBD2. The junction had 5 bases not matched to a gene; V was cut back by 4 bases and J by 6 bases. Germline lookup yields CDR1 KGHDR and CDR2 SFDVKD. The CDR3 covers 14 residues. The CDR3 DNA reads as TGTGCCACCAGTGACCGGGGGGGGTCGGATACGCAGTATTTT. The encoded protein is CATSDRGGSDTQYF.

This chain joins TRBV21-1 and TRBJ1-2; the D call of TRBD1 is as the table states it, not checked on the DNA. TRBV21-1 is an annotated pseudogene. This CDR3 is 16 amino acids long. CDR3 sequence reads: CASSKVRDRVVDGYTF. The CDR3 coding sequence is TGTGCCAGCAGCAAAGTGCGGGACAGGGTTGTTGATGGCTACACCTTC.

The rearrangement links TRBV20-1 to TRBJ2-2; D is ambiguous. V lost 8 bases to trimming and J lost 6 bases, with 10 bases between them. Germline assignment: CDR1 DFQATT and CDR2 SNEGSKA (reference sequence). The CDR3 length is 11 residues. The DNA for the CDR3 is TGCAGTACCGTAATAGCCGGGGAGCTGTTTTTT. Protein sequence: CSTVIAGELFF.

The genes are TRBV6-1 and TRBJ2-1, with 8 bases matching TRBD2. The J segment lost 7 bases and the V segment lost 5 bases, leaving 10 bases of the junction unmatched. The length of the CDR3 is 15 residues. Germline V gene lookup returns CDR1 MNHNS and CDR2 SASEGT. For the CDR3, the DNA is TGTGCCAGCAGTAAAACCGGGACTAGTTTGAATGAGCAGTTCTTC. It is translated as CASSKTGTSLNEQFF.

J is TRBJ2-3 and V is TRBV2; TRBD2 agrees at 10 bases. The germline gives CDR1 SNHLY, CDR2 FYNNEI. Trimming at V came to 7 bases and at J to 3 bases, leaving 4 bases not matched to a gene. CDR3 length: 14 residues. This CDR3 reads CASTLAGSTDTQYF. The CDR3 coding sequence is TGTGCCAGCACACTAGCGGGGTCGACAGATACGCAGTATTTT. Variable domain in full (rest from reference TRBV2 and TRBJ2-3): EPEVTQTPSHQVTQMGQEVILRCVPISNHLYFYWYRQILGQKVEFLVSFYNNEISEKSEIFDDQFSVERPDGSNFTLKIRSTKLEDSAMYFCASTLAGSTDTQYFGPGTRLTVL.

The gene calls are TRBV7-2 and TRBJ2-1; D may be TRBD2 (6 bases). Germline values: CDR1 SGHTA, CDR2 FQGNSA. Deletions cut 3 bases from V and 2 bases from J, with 17 bases between. The CDR3 has 17 residues. The CDR3 spells CASSFPPASAAYNEQFF. In DNA form, the CDR3 reads TGTGCCAGCAGCTTTCCTCCGGCTAGCGCAGCCTACAATGAGCAGTTCTTC. Combining the CDR3 with reference TRBV7-2 and TRBJ2-1 gives the whole variable domain GAGVSQSPSNKVTEKGKDVELRCDPISGHTALYWYRQSLGQGLEFLIYFQGNSAPDKSGLPSDRFSAERTGGSVSTLTIQRTQQEDSAVYLCASSFPPASAAYNEQFFGPGTRLTVL.

V usage is TRBV3-1 (or the pseudogene TRBV3-2) and J usage is TRBJ2-7, with a weak D call TRBD2 (6 bases). Per the germline V gene, CDR1 is LGHDT and CDR2 is YNNKEL (reference sequence). The ends were cut back, 8 bases at V and 2 bases at J, with 19 bases in the middle. The CDR3 extends over 15 amino acids. The CDR3 region is CASGKVGTDTYEQYF. The CDR3 nucleotides read TGTGCCAGCGGCAAGGTGGGGACTGATACCTACGAGCAGTACTTC.

The chain employs TRBV7-9 and TRBJ1-2; TRBD1 agrees at 8 bases. The CDR3 is 16 residues long. The V gene's germline CDR1 is SEHNR and CDR2 FQNEAQ (reference sequence). V shed 0 bases, J shed 4 bases, and the junction held 7 bases outside the gene matches. The CDR3, as DNA: TGTGCCAGCAGCTTAGCCGACAGGGGCGCTTTCTATGGCTACACCTTC. Amino acids: CASSLADRGAFYGYTF.

The chain combines TRBV2 with TRBJ1-6, with 9 bases aligning to TRBD1. Trimming removed 8 bases from V and 10 bases from J; junction bases left unmatched: 3. This CDR3 comprises 12 residues. The germline V gene has CDR1 SNHLY and CDR2 FYNNEI. This CDR3 is CASGTGRSPLHF. The DNA for the CDR3 is TGTGCCAGCGGGACAGGGCGCTCACCCCTCCACTTT.